The 30 T cell receptor beta chains in this list originate from one sample, sequenced in a study of blood T cell repertoires in COVID-19. Libraries were prepared by immunoSEQ multiplex PCR; TCRdb keeps only in-frame clonotypes and omits some of them. The sample has around 58,000 clones; more than 75% are singletons. Sequencing input: PBMCs or T cells enriched from blood (not recorded which). These receptor sequences come from a woman aged 40 to 50 who had recovered from COVID-19.

This chain uses TRBV23-1 with TRBJ2-2, with D possibly matching TRBD1 (5 bases). TRBV23-1 falls under the ORF class, with uncertain function. V was clipped by 3 bases and J by 0 bases, with 17 bases between them. This CDR3 has 18 amino acids. CDR3 amino acids: CASSHYYPGHANTGELFF. For the CDR3, the DNA is TGCGCCAGCAGTCATTATTATCCCGGACACGCGAACACCGGGGAGCTGTTTTTT.

The chain carries TRBV5-6 and TRBJ2-2, with no clear D. V shed 0 bases and J shed 0 bases, with 6 bases lying between them. CDR3 length: 15 residues. The germline CDR1 and CDR2 sequences are SGHDT and YYEEEE. CDR3 sequence (DNA): TGTGCCAGCAGCTTGGTACGAGCGAACACCGGGGAGCTGTTTTTT. Its translation: CASSLVRANTGELFF.

This clone appeared a few times. This chain uses TRBV7-8 with TRBJ1-3, with D hard to call. There are 16 residues in the CDR3. Germline assignment: CDR1 SGHVS and CDR2 FQNEAQ. V lost 1 base and J 0 bases, leaving 10 bases between the germline ends. The CDR3 bases are TGTGCCAGCAGCTTAGAGCGGCTGAGCTCTGGAAACACCATATATTTT. It codes for CASSLERLSSGNTIYF.

Only one count was recorded for this clone. In DNA, the CDR3 is TGCGCCAGCAGCCCTACAGGGGACGACTATGGCTACACCTTC. Amino acids: CASSPTGDDYGYTF. This rearrangement joins TRBV5-1 to TRBJ1-2; TRBD1 agrees at 7 bases. Losses at the gene ends were 4 bases for V and 3 bases for J; bases not matched to a gene: 6. From germline, CDR1 is SGHRS and CDR2 YFSETQ. This CDR3 is built from 14 residues.

V usage is TRBV2 and J usage is TRBJ2-3, with TRBD2 matching over 13 bases. The CDR3 runs to 19 residues. Germline V gives CDR1 SNHLY, CDR2 FYNNEI. Unmatched junction bases numbered 12, after V lost 1 base and J lost 5 bases. DNA for the CDR3: TGTGCCAGCAGTGAAGGGCTCTTTGAGACTAGCGGGGGGATAGATACGCAGTATTTT. Protein sequence: CASSEGLFETSGGIDTQYF.

This sequence joins TRBV5-1 and TRBJ1-3; D might be TRBD1 (6 bases). The CDR3 length is 14 residues. Germline CDR1 reads SGHRS; CDR2 reads YFSETQ. V was cut by 4 bases and J by 2 bases, with 10 bases left in between. The CDR3: CASSTGYTGNTIYF. The CDR3 DNA sequence: TGCGCCAGCAGCACAGGGTATACTGGAAACACCATATATTTT. The full variable domain, with the rest looked up from reference TRBV5-1 and TRBJ1-3, is KAGVTQTPRYLIKTRGQQVTLSCSPISGHRSVSWYQQTPGQGLQFLFEYFSETQRNKGNFPGRFSGRQFSNSRSEMNVSTLELGDSALYLCASSTGYTGNTIYFGEGSWLTVV.

The chain has TRBV12-3 or TRBV12-4 and TRBJ2-1, with D possibly being TRBD2 (6 bases). With 4 bases removed from V and 7 bases from J, the gap between germline ends came to 11 bases. The CDR3 runs 13 residues. The CDR3 region has the DNA TGTGCCAGCAGTTATACTAGCCGGAATGAGCAGTTCTTC. Amino acid sequence: CASSYTSRNEQFF.

The genes are TRBV5-1 and TRBJ2-7; 10 positions agree with TRBD1. CDR3 length: 14 residues. J was trimmed by 2 bases and V by 5 bases; bases with no gene match: 4. The V gene's germline CDR1 is SGHRS and CDR2 YFSETQ. The DNA of the CDR3 is TGCGCCAGCAGTGGTGGGACAGGGGCCTACGAGCAGTACTTC. This sequence encodes CASSGGTGAYEQYF.

V usage is TRBV5-1 and J usage is TRBJ1-4; no clear D. Germline V gene data show CDR1 as SGHRS and CDR2 as YFSETQ. This CDR3 is built from 13 residues. V lost 4 bases and J lost 8, with 12 bases in between. The CDR3 region is CASSPVGREKLFF. The CDR3 DNA is TGCGCCAGCAGCCCCGTGGGCAGGGAAAAACTGTTTTTT.

The CDR3 nucleotides are TGTGCCATCACGTGGCCCGAGACTAGCGGGGTGGTTGAGCAGTTCTTC. Protein product: CAITWPETSGVVEQFF. This rearrangement joins TRBV10-3 to TRBJ2-1; 11 nucleotides align to TRBD2. Trimming took 7 bases from V and 9 from J; bases not matched to a gene: 14. CDR1 and CDR2 (germline): ENHRY, SYGVKD. The CDR3 is 16 amino acids.

The gene calls are TRBV24-1 and TRBJ2-2; possible D gene TRBD1, 5 bases. The V gene lost 9 bases and the J gene lost 1 base, with 11 bases spanning the gap. The CDR3 has 14 residues. Germline values: CDR1 KGHDR, CDR2 SFDVKD. In DNA, the CDR3 is TGTGCCACCGGGGCCAGGATGAACACCGGGGAGCTGTTTTTT. Protein: CATGARMNTGELFF.

This clone showed up just once. J is TRBJ2-5 and V is TRBV19; 9 bases line up with TRBD1. The ends lost 0 bases at V and 5 bases at J; junction bases unmatched: 4. The CDR3 is made up of 15 amino acids. Germline CDR1 and CDR2: LNHDA and SQIVND (reference sequence). CDR3 sequence (DNA): TGTGCCAGTAGTATAGATGGGACAGGGAGGGAGACCCAGTACTTC. It specifies CASSIDGTGRETQYF.

The V and J genes are TRBV15 and TRBJ1-1; D remains ambiguous. CDR3 length: 11 residues. The V end was cut by 1 base, the J end by 7 bases, with 4 bases between. CDR1 and CDR2 from the germline V gene are LNHNV and YYDKDF (reference sequence). CDR3 nucleotide sequence: TGTGCCACCAGCAGAGCCGTTGAAGCTTTCTTT. Translated, it gives CATSRAVEAFF.

This rearrangement joins TRBV11-2 to TRBJ2-7, with 13 nucleotides matching TRBD2. The length of the CDR3 is 16 residues. CDR1 and CDR2 (germline): SGHAT, FQNNGV. Losses at the gene ends were 5 bases for V and 2 bases for J; bases not matched to a gene: 6. CDR3 sequence reads: CASSPGTSGAPYEQYF. DNA of the CDR3: TGTGCCAGCAGCCCAGGGACTAGCGGGGCCCCCTACGAGCAGTACTTC. Combining the CDR3 with reference TRBV11-2 and TRBJ2-7 gives the whole variable domain EAGVAQSPRYKIIEKRQSVAFWCNPISGHATLYWYQQILGQGPKLLIQFQNNGVVDDSQLPKDRFSAERLKGVDSTLKIQPAKLEDSAVYLCASSPGTSGAPYEQYFGPGTRLTVT.

This chain links TRBV19 with TRBJ1-5, with D possibly matching TRBD1 (5 bases). This CDR3 spans 15 amino acids. V lost 5 bases and J 1 base, leaving 12 bases between the germline ends. The germline V gene has CDR1 LNHDA and CDR2 SQIVND (reference sequence). The CDR3 loop is CASSEQGTSNQPQHF. In DNA form, the CDR3 reads TGTGCCAGTAGTGAGCAGGGAACCAGCAATCAGCCCCAGCATTTT.

This chain uses TRBV2 with TRBJ1-1; D is unclear. This CDR3 contains 13 residues. Germline CDR1 reads SNHLY; CDR2 reads FYNNEI. V was clipped by 3 bases and J by 9 bases, with 14 bases between them. The CDR3 spells CASSESMEGKAFF. The CDR3 DNA is TGTGCCAGCAGTGAGTCCATGGAGGGAAAAGCTTTCTTT.

The chain joins TRBV7-6 to TRBJ2-7, with TRBD1 as a possible D gene (6 bases). Trimming pared 5 bases from V and 7 bases from J, leaving 12 bases between. The CDR3 length is 12 residues. Germline CDR1 and CDR2: SGHVS and FNYEAQ. This chain's CDR3 is CASSQQGREQYF. The CDR3 DNA follows: TGTGCCAGCAGCCAACAGGGTAGGGAGCAGTACTTC. Looking up the rest from reference TRBV7-6 and TRBJ2-7 gives the full variable domain: GAGVSQSPRYKVTKRGQDVALRCDPISGHVSLYWYRQALGQGPEFLTYFNYEAQQDKSGLPNDRFSAERPEGSISTLTIQRTEQRDSAMYRCASSQQGREQYFGPGTRLTVT.

CDR3 loop: CASSLQLAGGRYGYTF. CDR3 in DNA: TGTGCCAGCAGCTTACAGTTGGCAGGGGGCAGATATGGCTACACCTTC. The chain is built from TRBV7-2 and TRBJ1-2, with TRBD1 matching 8 bases. The CDR3 spans 16 residues. Germline CDR1 SGHTA, CDR2 FQGNSA. Trimming took 2 bases from V and 5 from J; bases not matched to a gene: 10.

The CDR3 region is CSAARDSGSEAFF. The CDR3 nucleotides read TGCAGCGCGGCAAGGGACAGTGGCTCCGAAGCTTTCTTT. The chain is built from TRBV29-1 and TRBJ1-1; 7 positions match TRBD1. The CDR3 covers 13 residues. The ends lost 7 bases at V and 8 bases at J; junction bases unmatched: 13. Germline V gene lookup returns CDR1 SQVTM and CDR2 ANQGSEA.

This clone has only one observation. J is TRBJ2-3 and V is TRBV6-6, with D possibly matching TRBD1 (5 bases). This CDR3 comprises 14 residues. The V end was cut by 0 bases, the J end by 7 bases, with 11 bases between. The germline V gene has CDR1 MNHNY and CDR2 SVGAGI (reference sequence). The CDR3 DNA reads as TGTGCCAGCAGTTACTCGATTGGGGCATATACGCAGTATTTT. This translates into CASSYSIGAYTQYF.

V gene TRBV29-1 combines with J gene TRBJ1-1; 8 nucleotides line up with TRBD1. This CDR3 comprises 12 residues. From germline, CDR1 is SQVTM and CDR2 ANQGSEA. V shed 7 bases, J shed 7 bases, and the junction held 8 bases outside the gene matches. CDR3 protein: CSAEQGGLEAFF. CDR3 nucleotides: TGCAGCGCAGAACAGGGGGGACTTGAAGCTTTCTTT.

The chain carries TRBV4-1 and TRBJ1-2, with 11 bases aligning to TRBD1. The length of the CDR3 is 19 residues. Looked up from germline, CDR1 is MGHRA and CDR2 is YSYEKL. Trimming took 1 base from V and 0 from J; bases not matched to a gene: 10. The CDR3, as DNA: TGCGCCAGCAGCCAAGTTATGGGGACAGGGGGTTTCGCTAACTATGGCTACACCTTC. Protein product: CASSQVMGTGGFANYGYTF.

The CDR3: CASSRDLAASGGSYEQYF. CDR3 in DNA: TGCGCCAGCAGCCGGGACCTCGCCGCTAGCGGGGGGTCCTACGAGCAGTACTTC. The chain employs TRBV5-1 and TRBJ2-7; 11 positions match TRBD2. The ends lost 4 bases at V and 1 base at J; junction bases unmatched: 13. This CDR3 contains 18 residues. Per the germline V gene, CDR1 is SGHRS and CDR2 is YFSETQ.

The V and J genes are TRBV6-5 and TRBJ1-6, with D perhaps TRBD1 (5 bases). This CDR3 is built from 14 residues. Trimming stripped 2 bases from V and 7 bases from J, with 9 bases between. CDR1 and CDR2 (germline): MNHEY, SVGAGI. The CDR3 region is CASSYRQPNSPLHF. CDR3 coding DNA: TGTGCCAGCAGTTACCGACAGCCAAATTCACCCCTCCACTTT.

The chain is built from TRBV4-1 and TRBJ2-7, with TRBD1 identical over 7 bases. The trim removed 2 bases at V and 4 bases at J, leaving 8 bases unmatched. Germline loops: CDR1 MGHRA, CDR2 YSYEKL. CDR3 length equals 15 residues. The chain's CDR3 is CASSQSGTDPYEQYF. In DNA form, the CDR3 reads TGCGCCAGCAGCCAATCCGGGACAGATCCTTACGAGCAGTACTTC.

The CDR3 sequence: CASSLQAREQYF. In nucleotides, the CDR3 is TGTGCCAGCAGTCTCCAAGCGCGAGAGCAGTACTTC. The rearrangement joins TRBV12-3 or TRBV12-4 to TRBJ2-7; D gene unclear. With 5 bases removed from V and 7 bases from J, the gap between germline ends came to 12 bases. The CDR3 totals 12 residues.

This clone was observed a handful of times. V and J are TRBV7-9 and TRBJ1-1; no clear D gene. V was cut by 1 base and J by 2 bases, with 8 bases left in between. Germline V gene data show CDR1 as SEHNR and CDR2 as FQNEAQ (reference sequence). The CDR3 has 14 amino acids. DNA for the CDR3: TGTGCCAGCAGCTTAGTTTGGAGTAACACTGAAGCTTTCTTT. Translation gives CASSLVWSNTEAFF.

CDR3 nucleotides: TGTGCCAGCAGCTTCCGGGACAGGCTGGTCTACGAGCAGTACTTC. It is translated as CASSFRDRLVYEQYF. The chain has TRBV5-6 and TRBJ2-7; 8 nucleotides line up with TRBD1. CDR1 is SGHDT and CDR2 is YYEEEE in the germline V gene. J was trimmed by 3 bases and V by 2 bases; bases with no gene match: 7. This CDR3 has 15 amino acids.

This clone appeared a single time. V is TRBV19 and J is TRBJ1-5; tentative D call: TRBD1 (5 bases). Per germline, CDR1 LNHDA and CDR2 SQIVND (reference sequence). The germline V and J ends were trimmed by 3 bases and 7 bases, with 13 bases remaining between them. This CDR3 is built from 14 residues. The CDR3 nucleotides are TGTGCCAGTAGTATTGGCAGGGTAGTACAGCCCCAGCATTTT. The encoded protein is CASSIGRVVQPQHF.

The chain couples TRBV29-1 to TRBJ1-4; TRBD1 might be the D (6 bases). The CDR3 is made up of 14 amino acids. V lost 6 bases to trimming and J lost 0 bases, with 11 bases between them. The germline V gene has CDR1 SQVTM and CDR2 ANQGSEA. The CDR3 reads CSVTGQPTNEKLFF. DNA for the CDR3: TGCAGCGTCACCGGACAGCCAACTAATGAAAAACTGTTTTTT.